This TCR beta chain was captured in a study of T cell responses to AZD1222 COVID-19 vaccine. CDR1 and CDR2 from the germline V gene are SGHRS and YFSETQ. V lost 2 bases to trimming and J lost 0 bases, with 12 bases between them. The CDR3 sequence is 15 residues long. This clone has a single count. The antigen remains unidentified. Second-dose timings of about 4 or about 12 weeks were pooled. General observations from the study: It was only after the peak T cell response that any repertoires were sampled. Dominant at 160-218 and 743-854, vaccine-associated CD4 TCRs also spanned spike.

Sequencing used immunoSEQ multiplex PCR; TCRdb keeps in-frame clones, though not all of them. The sample includes some 60,000 clones, around 80% of them seen just once. The chain employs TRBV5-1 and TRBJ2-7; perhaps D is TRBD1 or TRBD2 (5 bases each). The receptor was derived from an adult who received the AZD1222 COVID-19 vaccine. Sample: peripheral blood, taken 28 days after the second AZD1222 dose. The CDR3 DNA is TGCGCCAGCAGCTTTGGGGACCCATACTCCTACGAGCAGTACTTC. The encoded protein is CASSFGDPYSYEQYF.